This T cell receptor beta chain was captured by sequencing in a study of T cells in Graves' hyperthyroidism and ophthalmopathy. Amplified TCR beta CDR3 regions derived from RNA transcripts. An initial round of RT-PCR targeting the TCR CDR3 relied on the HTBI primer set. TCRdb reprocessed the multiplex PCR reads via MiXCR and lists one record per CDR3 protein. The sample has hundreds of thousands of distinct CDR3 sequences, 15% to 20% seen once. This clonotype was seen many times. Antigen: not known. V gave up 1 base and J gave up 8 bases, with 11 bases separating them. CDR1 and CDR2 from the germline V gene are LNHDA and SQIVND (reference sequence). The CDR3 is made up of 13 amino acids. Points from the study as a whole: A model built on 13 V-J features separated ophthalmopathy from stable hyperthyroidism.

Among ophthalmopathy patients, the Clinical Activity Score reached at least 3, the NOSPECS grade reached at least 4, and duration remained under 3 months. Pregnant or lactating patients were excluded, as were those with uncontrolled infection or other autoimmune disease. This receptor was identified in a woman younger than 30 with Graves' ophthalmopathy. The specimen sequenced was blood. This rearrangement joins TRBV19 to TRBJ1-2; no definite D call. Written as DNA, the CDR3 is TGTGCCAGTAGTATAGGGCTTGACGCCGGCTACACCTTC. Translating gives CASSIGLDAGYTF.